The clone carrying this T cell receptor beta chain was observed many times. As yet, its antigen is unknown. Time point defined: patch test 2, 6 weeks after DPC sensitization. The treatment denotes: therapeutic diphenylcyclopropenone sensitization with weekly scalp DPC. Total RNA was extracted from unfractionated whole blood. Original processing notes: Sampled TCR counts reached a median of 95,638 per sample, with values ranging from about 20,000 to 700,000. TCRdb reprocessed the RACE reads with MiXCR, giving one entry per CDR3 protein. TCRdb assigned the V and J calls; the authors' analysis was not used. The sample has about 54,000 distinct CDR3 sequences, about 10% seen once. These data are taken from a study of human T cells and chemical hapten exposure. Study-level findings and limits: Expanded TCRs clustered into significantly more large CDR3 similarity groups than controls, the analysis revealed.

Sequencing used whole blood, obtained in connection with sensitization to the hapten diphenylcyclopropenone (DPC). The clonotype comes from a woman between 50 and 59 years old with alopecia areata. Some clones in this sample may be carry-over from other donors' samples.

CDR3 sequence reads: CASSPGLGAYNEQFF. The CDR3 nucleotides read TGTGCCAGCAGCCCGGGACTGGGGGCCTACAATGAGCAGTTCTTC. This chain joins TRBV11-3 and TRBJ2-1; D perhaps matches TRBD2 (6 bases). The CDR3 has 15 residues. The germline CDR1 and CDR2 sequences are SGHNT and YENEEA. Trimming removed 5 bases at V and 2 bases at J, with 13 bases between. Variable domain in full (rest from reference TRBV11-3 and TRBJ2-1): EAGVVQSPRYKIIEKKQPVAFWCNPISGHNTLYWYLQNLGQGPELLIRYENEEAVDDSQLPKDRFSAERLKGVDSTLKIQPAELGDSAVYLCASSPGLGAYNEQFFGPGTRLTVL.